This entry lists 25 T cell receptor beta chains sequenced from one sample in a study of CXCR3-negative and CXCR3-positive naive CD8 T cells. UMI-labeled 5' RACE yielded the TRB cDNA libraries. TCRdb reanalyzed the 5' RACE reads and collapses them to one entry per CDR3 protein, without DNA. This sample's table has about 62,000 distinct CDR3 sequences. Sequenced input: naive CXCR3- CD8+ T cells from blood. Subset defined: CD45RO-CCR7+CD27+CD95- naive CD8+ T cells lacking CXCR3 (TNR3-). These receptors all come from a human donor in good health. Some clones in this sample may be carry-over from other donors' samples.

This rearrangement joins TRBV19 to TRBJ1-5; the TRBD1 assignment by TCRdb is unverifiable without DNA. The CDR3 runs 16 residues. Germline assignment: CDR1 LNHDA and CDR2 SQIVND (reference sequence). CDR3 residues: CASSNSGTGADQPQHF.

This chain uses TRBV20-1 with TRBJ2-1; the D gene TCRdb calls, TRBD1, cannot be checked with no DNA. The CDR3 length is 12 residues. Germline V lookup: CDR1 DFQATT, CDR2 SNEGSKA (reference sequence). The chain's CDR3 is CSARVGDNEQFF.

The rearrangement joins TRBV12-3 or TRBV12-4 to TRBJ2-1; TCRdb's D call, TRBD2, is unchecked because there is no DNA. The CDR3 totals 15 residues. The CDR3 sequence: CASSLGEGRNNEQFF.

The chain is built from TRBV7-2 and TRBJ2-7. CDR3 length: 16 amino acids. Germline loops: CDR1 SGHTA, CDR2 FQGNSA. The CDR3 here is CASSFLFGGDSYEQYF.

The chain recombines TRBV29-1 with TRBJ2-1; TCRdb's D call of TRBD1 is untestable without DNA. CDR1 and CDR2 (germline): SQVTM, ANQGSEA. The length of the CDR3 is 13 residues. This chain's CDR3 is CSVANRLDNEQFF.

CDR3 residues: CASSSTGVGYGYTF. V and J are TRBV7-9 and TRBJ1-2; the TCRdb call, TRBD1, lacks DNA for checking. The length of the CDR3 is 14 residues. The germline CDR1 and CDR2 sequences are SEHNR and FQNEAQ (reference sequence). Based on the CDR3 plus reference TRBV7-9 and TRBJ1-2, the full variable domain is DTGVSQNPRHKITKRGQNVTFRCDPISEHNRLYWYRQTLGQGPEFLTYFQNEAQLEKSRLLSDRFSAERPKGSFSTLEIQRTEQGDSAMYLCASSSTGVGYGYTFGSGTRLTVV.

The rearrangement links TRBV4-2 to TRBJ2-1; checking the TCRdb D call of TRBD2 is not possible without DNA. The CDR3 contains 17 residues. Germline assignment: CDR1 LGHNA and CDR2 YNFKEQ. CDR3 loop: CASSSTLAGGPYNEQFF.

The chain employs TRBV9 and TRBJ2-1; absent DNA, TCRdb's TRBD2 call cannot be checked. The CDR3 is 15 amino acids. CDR1 and CDR2 from the germline V gene are SGDLS and YYNGEE. CDR3 region: CASSDSGETYNEQFF.

This sequence joins TRBV20-1 and TRBJ2-7; TCRdb's D call, TRBD1, is unchecked because there is no DNA. This CDR3 contains 15 residues. Per the germline V gene, CDR1 is DFQATT and CDR2 is SNEGSKA (reference sequence). CDR3 region: CSATLAGREVGVQYF.

The gene calls are TRBV15 and TRBJ1-2. Per germline, CDR1 LNHNV and CDR2 YYDKDF (reference sequence). The CDR3 has 16 residues. The CDR3 spells CATSPGRGGYQVRYTF.

The chain carries TRBV12-3 or TRBV12-4 and TRBJ1-5; TCRdb's D gene call, TRBD1, goes unchecked for lack of DNA. The CDR3 runs 15 residues. The CDR3 sequence: CASSLRDRGNQPQHF.

J is TRBJ2-4 and V is TRBV7-2; TCRdb's assignment of TRBD1 cannot be checked, as there is no DNA. CDR3 size: 15 residues. The germline V gene encodes CDR1 SGHTA and CDR2 FQGNSA. The CDR3 sequence: CASSLVTGLINIQYF.

The chain links TRBV29-1 to TRBJ1-1; TCRdb outputs TRBD1, but without DNA this stays unchecked. Germline CDR1 and CDR2: SQVTM and ANQGSEA. The CDR3 is 15 residues long. CDR3 sequence: CSVEERTNTGPEAFF.

This chain's CDR3 is CASSANGETQYF. The chain joins TRBV9 to TRBJ2-5; TCRdb's D gene call, TRBD2, goes unchecked for lack of DNA. The CDR3 is 12 residues long. Per germline, CDR1 SGDLS and CDR2 YYNGEE.

This chain links TRBV25-1 with TRBJ1-6; TCRdb gives TRBD1 as the D gene, but with no DNA this cannot be confirmed. CDR1 and CDR2 (germline): MGHDK, SYGVNS. This CDR3 has 15 amino acids. CDR3 amino acids: CASSEWGAGNSPLHF.

Here the CDR3 reads CASTRLAGGPSDTQYF. This chain joins TRBV6-5 and TRBJ2-3; the TCRdb D gene call, TRBD2, has no DNA to confirm it. CDR3 length: 16 amino acids. The germline CDR1 and CDR2 sequences are MNHEY and SVGAGI.

CDR3 sequence: CASSLAGGIDTQYF. The chain uses TRBV7-6 and TRBJ2-3. The germline V gene encodes CDR1 SGHVS and CDR2 FNYEAQ. The CDR3 contains 14 residues.

V and J are TRBV12-3 or TRBV12-4 and TRBJ2-7; without DNA, the TCRdb call of TRBD1 cannot be checked. This CDR3 comprises 14 residues. The CDR3 region is CASSFYRVAYEQYF.

V is TRBV7-2 and J is TRBJ2-3. Germline values: CDR1 SGHTA, CDR2 FQGNSA. The CDR3 length is 15 residues. CDR3: CASSPGRSSTDTQYF.

The gene calls are TRBV5-1 and TRBJ2-7. Germline V CDR1 and CDR2: SGHRS, YFSETQ. The CDR3 spans 11 residues. CDR3 protein: CASSSLYELYF.

The chain couples TRBV7-6 to TRBJ2-1. This CDR3 contains 15 residues. Looked up from germline, CDR1 is SGHVS and CDR2 is FNYEAQ. The CDR3 loop is CASSSRQSSYNEQFF.

This chain connects TRBV9 to TRBJ2-5; the D gene TCRdb calls, TRBD2, cannot be checked with no DNA. CDR3 length: 14 residues. Germline V gene data show CDR1 as SGDLS and CDR2 as YYNGEE. CDR3 residues: CASSVATGRETQYF.

This chain joins TRBV28 and TRBJ1-3. CDR3 length: 15 amino acids. Germline-derived CDR1 and CDR2 are MDHEN and SYDVKM. The CDR3 here is CASSGHGDSGNTIYF.

This rearrangement joins TRBV25-1 to TRBJ1-2. The germline CDR1 and CDR2 sequences are MGHDK and SYGVNS. This CDR3 contains 13 residues. The CDR3 protein is CASSTTGPPGYTF.

The CDR3 loop is CASSSPEGGWDEQFF. The rearrangement uses TRBV7-9 and TRBJ2-1; TCRdb's D call, TRBD1, is unchecked because there is no DNA. Germline lookup yields CDR1 SEHNR and CDR2 FQNEAQ (reference sequence). The CDR3 is made up of 15 amino acids.